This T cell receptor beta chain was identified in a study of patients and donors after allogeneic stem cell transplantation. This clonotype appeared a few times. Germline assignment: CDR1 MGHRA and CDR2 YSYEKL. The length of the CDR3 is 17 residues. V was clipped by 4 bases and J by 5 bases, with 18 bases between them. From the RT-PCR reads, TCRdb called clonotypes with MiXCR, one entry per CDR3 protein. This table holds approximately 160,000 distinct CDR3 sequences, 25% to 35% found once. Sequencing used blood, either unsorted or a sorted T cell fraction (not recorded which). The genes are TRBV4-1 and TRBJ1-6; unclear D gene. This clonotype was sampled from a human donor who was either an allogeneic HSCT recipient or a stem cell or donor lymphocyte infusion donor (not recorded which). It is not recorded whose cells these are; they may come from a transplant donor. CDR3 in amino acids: CASSPLWLGRDNSPLHF. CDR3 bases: TGCGCCAGCAGCCCACTTTGGTTGGGAAGGGATAATTCACCCCTCCACTTT.